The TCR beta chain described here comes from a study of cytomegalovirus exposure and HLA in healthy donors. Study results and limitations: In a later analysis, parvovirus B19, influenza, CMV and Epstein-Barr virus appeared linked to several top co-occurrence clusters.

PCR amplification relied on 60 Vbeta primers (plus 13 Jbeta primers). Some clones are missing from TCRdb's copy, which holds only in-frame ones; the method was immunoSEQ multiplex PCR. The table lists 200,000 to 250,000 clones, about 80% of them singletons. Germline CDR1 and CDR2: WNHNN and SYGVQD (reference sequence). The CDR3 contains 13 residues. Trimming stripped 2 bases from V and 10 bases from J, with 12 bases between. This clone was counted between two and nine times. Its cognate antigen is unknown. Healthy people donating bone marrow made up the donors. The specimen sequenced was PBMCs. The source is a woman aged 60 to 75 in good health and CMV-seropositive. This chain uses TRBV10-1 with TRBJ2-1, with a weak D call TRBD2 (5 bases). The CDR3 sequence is CASSEGLGGEQFF. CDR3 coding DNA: TGCGCCAGCAGTGAGGGTTTAGGAGGCGAGCAGTTCTTC.